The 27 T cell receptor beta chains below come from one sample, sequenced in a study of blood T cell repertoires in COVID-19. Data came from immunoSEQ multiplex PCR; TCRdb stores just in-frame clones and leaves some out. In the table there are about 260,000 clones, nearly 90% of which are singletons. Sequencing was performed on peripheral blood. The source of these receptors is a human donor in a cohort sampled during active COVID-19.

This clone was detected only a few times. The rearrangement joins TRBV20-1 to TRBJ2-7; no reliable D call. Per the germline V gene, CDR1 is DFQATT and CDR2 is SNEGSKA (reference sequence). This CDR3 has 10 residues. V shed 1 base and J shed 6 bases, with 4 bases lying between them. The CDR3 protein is CSARVSEQYF. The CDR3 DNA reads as TGCAGTGCTAGAGTGAGCGAGCAGTACTTC.

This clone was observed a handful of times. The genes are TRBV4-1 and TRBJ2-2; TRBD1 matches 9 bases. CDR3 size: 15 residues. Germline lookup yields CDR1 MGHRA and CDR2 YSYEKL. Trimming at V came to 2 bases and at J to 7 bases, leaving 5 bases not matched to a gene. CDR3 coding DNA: TGCGCCAGCAGCCAATCCCAGACAGGGGGCGGGGAGCTGTTTTTT. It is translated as CASSQSQTGGGELFF.

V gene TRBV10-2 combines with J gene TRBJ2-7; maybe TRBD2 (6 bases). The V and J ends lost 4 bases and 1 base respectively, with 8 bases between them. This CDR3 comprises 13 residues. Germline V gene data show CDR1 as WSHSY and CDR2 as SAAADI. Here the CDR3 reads CASSGGESYEQYF. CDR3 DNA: TGCGCCAGCAGTGGGGGGGAATCCTACGAGCAGTACTTC.

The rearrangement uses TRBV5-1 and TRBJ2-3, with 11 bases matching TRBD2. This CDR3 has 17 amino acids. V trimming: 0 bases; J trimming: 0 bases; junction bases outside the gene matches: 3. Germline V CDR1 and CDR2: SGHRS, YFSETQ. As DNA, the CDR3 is TGCGCCAGCAGCTTGGTGCCTAGCGGGGGGAGCACAGATACGCAGTATTTT. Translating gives CASSLVPSGGSTDTQYF.

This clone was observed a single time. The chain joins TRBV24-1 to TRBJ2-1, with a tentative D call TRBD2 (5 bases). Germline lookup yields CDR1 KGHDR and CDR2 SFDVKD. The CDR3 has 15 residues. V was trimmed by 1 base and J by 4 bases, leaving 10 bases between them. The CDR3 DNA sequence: TGTGCCACCAGTGATTTAGGAGGAATATACAATGAGCAGTTCTTC. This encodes CATSDLGGIYNEQFF.

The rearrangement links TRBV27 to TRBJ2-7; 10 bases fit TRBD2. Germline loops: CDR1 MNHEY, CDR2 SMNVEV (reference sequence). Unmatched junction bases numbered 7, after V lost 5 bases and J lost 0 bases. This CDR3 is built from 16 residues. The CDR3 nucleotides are TGTGCCAGCAGTCCTTTTCCTAGCGGGAGCTCCTACGAGCAGTACTTC. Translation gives CASSPFPSGSSYEQYF.

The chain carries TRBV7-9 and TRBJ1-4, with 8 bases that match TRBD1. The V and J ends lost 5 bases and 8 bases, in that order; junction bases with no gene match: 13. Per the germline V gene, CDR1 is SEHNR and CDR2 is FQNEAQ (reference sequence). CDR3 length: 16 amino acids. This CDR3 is CASSAPGGTGGEKLFF. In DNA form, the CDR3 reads TGTGCCAGCAGCGCACCCGGTGGGACAGGTGGAGAAAAACTGTTTTTT.

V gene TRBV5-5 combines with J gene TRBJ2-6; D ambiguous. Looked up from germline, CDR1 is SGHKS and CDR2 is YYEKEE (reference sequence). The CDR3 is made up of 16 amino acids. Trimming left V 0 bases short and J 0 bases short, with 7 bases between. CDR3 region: CASSLAGVSGANVLTF. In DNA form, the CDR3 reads TGTGCCAGCAGCTTGGCTGGAGTCTCTGGGGCCAACGTCCTGACTTTC.

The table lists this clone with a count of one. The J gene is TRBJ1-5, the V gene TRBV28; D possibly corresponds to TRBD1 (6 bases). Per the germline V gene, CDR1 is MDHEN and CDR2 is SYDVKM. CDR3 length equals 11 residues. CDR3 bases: TGTGCAGGGGGGGCGCTTCAGCCCCAGCATTTT. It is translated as CAGGALQPQHF.

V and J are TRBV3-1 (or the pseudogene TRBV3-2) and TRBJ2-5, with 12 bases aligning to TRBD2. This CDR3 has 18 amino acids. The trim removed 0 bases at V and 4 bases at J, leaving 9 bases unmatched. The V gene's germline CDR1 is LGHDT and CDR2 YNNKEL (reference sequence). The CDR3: CASSQEASGGALLETQYF. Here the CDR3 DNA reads TGTGCCAGCAGCCAAGAGGCTAGCGGGGGGGCCTTGCTAGAGACCCAGTACTTC.

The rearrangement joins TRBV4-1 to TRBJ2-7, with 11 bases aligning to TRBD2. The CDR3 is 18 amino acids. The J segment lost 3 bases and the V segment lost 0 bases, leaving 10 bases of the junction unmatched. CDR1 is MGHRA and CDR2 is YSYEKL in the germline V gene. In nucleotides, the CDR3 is TGCGCCAGCAGCCAAGATCTCGGGCTAGCGGGAGGCGACTACGAGCAGTACTTC. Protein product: CASSQDLGLAGGDYEQYF.

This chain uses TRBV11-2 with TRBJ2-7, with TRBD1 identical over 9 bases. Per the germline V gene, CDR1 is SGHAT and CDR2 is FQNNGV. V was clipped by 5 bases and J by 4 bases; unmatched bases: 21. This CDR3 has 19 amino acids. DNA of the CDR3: TGTGCCAGCAGCGCACAAGGCCAGGACAGGGGTAAGGTCTGGTACGAGCAGTACTTC. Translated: CASSAQGQDRGKVWYEQYF.

The CDR3 loop reads CASSRQGRTEAFF. DNA for the CDR3: TGTGCCAGTAGCCGACAGGGGAGGACTGAAGCTTTCTTT. The J gene is TRBJ1-1, the V gene TRBV19; TRBD1 matches 8 bases. The trim removed 6 bases at V and 5 bases at J, leaving 5 bases unmatched. CDR1 and CDR2 from the germline V gene are LNHDA and SQIVND (reference sequence). The CDR3 spans 13 residues.

The CDR3 reads CASSRQGVEPQHF. The CDR3 nucleotides are TGTGCCAGCAGCCGACAGGGCGTAGAGCCCCAGCATTTT. V usage is TRBV12-3 or TRBV12-4 and J usage is TRBJ1-5; the match to TRBD1 covers 7 bases. V shed 6 bases and J 8 bases; nucleotides not matched to a gene: 7. The CDR3 loop spans 13 amino acids.

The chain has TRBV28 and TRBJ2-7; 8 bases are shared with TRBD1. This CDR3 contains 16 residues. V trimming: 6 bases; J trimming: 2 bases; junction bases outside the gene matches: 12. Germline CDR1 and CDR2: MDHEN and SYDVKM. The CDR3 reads CASSPQLGTGTYEQYF. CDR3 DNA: TGTGCCAGCAGCCCCCAACTCGGGACAGGCACCTACGAGCAGTACTTC.

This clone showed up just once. CDR3 coding DNA: TGTGCCAGCAGTTACTCCGGGAGATACGAGCAGTACTTC. It encodes CASSYSGRYEQYF. The rearrangement uses TRBV6-5 and TRBJ2-7; perhaps TRBD2 as D (6 bases). The CDR3 loop spans 13 amino acids. V was shortened by 0 bases and J by 4 bases, with 7 bases between the two germline ends. Per germline, CDR1 MNHEY and CDR2 SVGAGI.

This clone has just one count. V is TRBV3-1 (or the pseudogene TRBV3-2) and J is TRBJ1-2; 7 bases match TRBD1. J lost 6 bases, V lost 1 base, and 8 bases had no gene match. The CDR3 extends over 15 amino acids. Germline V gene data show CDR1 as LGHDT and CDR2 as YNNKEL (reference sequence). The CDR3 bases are TGTGCCAGCAGCCAAGGAAGCGGCAGGGGGGATGGCTACACCTTC. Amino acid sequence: CASSQGSGRGDGYTF.

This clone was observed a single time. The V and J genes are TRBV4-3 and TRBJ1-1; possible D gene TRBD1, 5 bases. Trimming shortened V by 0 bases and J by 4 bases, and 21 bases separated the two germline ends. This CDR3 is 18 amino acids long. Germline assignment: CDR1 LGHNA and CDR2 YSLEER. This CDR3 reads CASSQDWAGPAGVTEAFF. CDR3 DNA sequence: TGCGCCAGCAGCCAAGACTGGGCAGGGCCCGCGGGAGTCACTGAAGCTTTCTTT.

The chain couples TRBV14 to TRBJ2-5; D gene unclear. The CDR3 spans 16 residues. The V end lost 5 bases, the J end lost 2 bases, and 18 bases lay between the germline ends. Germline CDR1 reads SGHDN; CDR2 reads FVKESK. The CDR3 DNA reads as TGTGCCAGCAGCGTCAACTTTCGTCGCGGTCAAGAGACCCAGTACTTC. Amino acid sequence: CASSVNFRRGQETQYF.

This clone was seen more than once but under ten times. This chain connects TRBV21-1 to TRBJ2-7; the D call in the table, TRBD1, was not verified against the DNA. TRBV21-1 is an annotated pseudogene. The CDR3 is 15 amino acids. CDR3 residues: CASSKPGQGCHEQYF. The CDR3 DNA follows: TGTGCCAGCAGCAAACCAGGACAGGGGTGCCACGAGCAGTACTTC.

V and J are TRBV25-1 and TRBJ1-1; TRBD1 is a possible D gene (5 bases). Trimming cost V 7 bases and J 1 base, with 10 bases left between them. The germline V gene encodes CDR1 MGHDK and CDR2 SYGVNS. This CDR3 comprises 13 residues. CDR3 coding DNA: TGTGCCAGCACCTTCAGGGAGAACACTGAAGCTTTCTTT. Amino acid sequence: CASTFRENTEAFF.

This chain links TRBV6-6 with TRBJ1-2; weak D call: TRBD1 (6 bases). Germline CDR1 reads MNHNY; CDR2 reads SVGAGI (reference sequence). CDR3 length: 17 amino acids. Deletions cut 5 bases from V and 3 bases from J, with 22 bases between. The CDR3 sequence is CASSLRRYRVQDYGYTF. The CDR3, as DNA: TGTGCCAGCAGTCTACGTCGATACAGGGTACAGGACTATGGCTACACCTTC.

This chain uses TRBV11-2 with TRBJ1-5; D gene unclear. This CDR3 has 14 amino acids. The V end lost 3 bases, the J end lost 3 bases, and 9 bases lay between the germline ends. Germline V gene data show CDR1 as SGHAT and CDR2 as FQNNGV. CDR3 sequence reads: CASSLGRNNQPQHF. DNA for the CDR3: TGTGCCAGCAGCTTGGGGAGGAACAATCAGCCCCAGCATTTT.

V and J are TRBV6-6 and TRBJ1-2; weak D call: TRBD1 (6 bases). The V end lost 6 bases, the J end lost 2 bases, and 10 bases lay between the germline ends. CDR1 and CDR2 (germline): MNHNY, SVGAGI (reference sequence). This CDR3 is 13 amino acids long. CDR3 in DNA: TGTGCCAGCAGCAGACAGGAGAACTATGGCTACACCTTC. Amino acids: CASSRQENYGYTF.

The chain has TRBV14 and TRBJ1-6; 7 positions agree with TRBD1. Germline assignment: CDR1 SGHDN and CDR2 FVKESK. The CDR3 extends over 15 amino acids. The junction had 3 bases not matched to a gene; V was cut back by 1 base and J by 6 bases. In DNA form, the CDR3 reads TGTGCCAGCAGCCAAGGACAGGGACCTAATTCACCCCTCCACTTT. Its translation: CASSQGQGPNSPLHF.

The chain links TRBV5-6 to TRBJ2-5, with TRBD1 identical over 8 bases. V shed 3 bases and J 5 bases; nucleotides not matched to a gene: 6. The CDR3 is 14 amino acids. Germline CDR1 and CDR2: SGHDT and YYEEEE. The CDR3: CASSWSTGGETQYF. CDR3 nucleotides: TGTGCCAGCAGCTGGTCCACAGGGGGGGAGACCCAGTACTTC.

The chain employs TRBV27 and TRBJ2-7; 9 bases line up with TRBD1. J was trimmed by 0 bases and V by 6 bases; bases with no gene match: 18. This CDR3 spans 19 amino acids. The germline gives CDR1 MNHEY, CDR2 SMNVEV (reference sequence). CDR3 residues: CASRPRGQGEGRASYEQYF. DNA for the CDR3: TGTGCCAGCAGACCCCGGGGACAGGGCGAAGGGCGGGCCTCCTACGAGCAGTACTTC.